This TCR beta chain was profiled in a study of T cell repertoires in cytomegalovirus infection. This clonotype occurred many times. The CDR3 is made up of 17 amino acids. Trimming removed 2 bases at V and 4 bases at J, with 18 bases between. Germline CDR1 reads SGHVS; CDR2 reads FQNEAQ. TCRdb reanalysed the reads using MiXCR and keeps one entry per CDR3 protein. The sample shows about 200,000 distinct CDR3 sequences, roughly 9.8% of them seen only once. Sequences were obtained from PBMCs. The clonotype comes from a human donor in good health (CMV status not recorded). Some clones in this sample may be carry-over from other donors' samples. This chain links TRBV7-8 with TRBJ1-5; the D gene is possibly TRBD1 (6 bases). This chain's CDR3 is CASSLLEVTGWNQPQHF. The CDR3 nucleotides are TGTGCCAGCAGCTTACTTGAAGTTACAGGGTGGAATCAGCCCCAGCATTTT. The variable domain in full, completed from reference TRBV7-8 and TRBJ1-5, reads GAGVSQSPRYKVAKRGQDVALRCDPISGHVSLFWYQQALGQGPEFLTYFQNEAQLDKSGLPSDRFFAERPEGSVSTLKIQRTQQEDSAVYLCASSLLEVTGWNQPQHFGDGTRLSIL.